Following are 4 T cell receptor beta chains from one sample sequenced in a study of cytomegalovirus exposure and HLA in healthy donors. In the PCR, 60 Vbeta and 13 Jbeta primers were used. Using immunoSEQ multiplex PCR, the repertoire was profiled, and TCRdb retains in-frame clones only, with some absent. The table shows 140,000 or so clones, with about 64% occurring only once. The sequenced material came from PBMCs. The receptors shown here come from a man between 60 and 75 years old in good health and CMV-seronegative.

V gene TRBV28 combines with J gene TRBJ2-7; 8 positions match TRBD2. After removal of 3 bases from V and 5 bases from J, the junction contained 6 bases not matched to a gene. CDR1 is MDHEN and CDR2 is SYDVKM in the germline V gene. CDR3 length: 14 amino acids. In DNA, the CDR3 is TGTGCCAGCAGTTTCGGGGCGGGAGGCCACGAGCAGTACTTC. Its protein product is CASSFGAGGHEQYF. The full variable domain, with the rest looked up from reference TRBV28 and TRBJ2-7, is DVKVTQSSRYLVKRTGEKVFLECVQDMDHENMFWYRQDPGLGLRLIYFSYDVKMKEKGDIPEGYSVSREKKERFSLILESASTNQTSMYLCASSFGAGGHEQYFGPGTRLTVT.

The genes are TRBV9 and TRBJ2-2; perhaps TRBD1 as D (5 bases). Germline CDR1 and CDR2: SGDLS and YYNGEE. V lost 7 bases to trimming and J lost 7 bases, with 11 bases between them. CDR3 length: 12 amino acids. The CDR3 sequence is CASARDGGELFF. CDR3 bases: TGTGCCAGCGCCAGGGATGGCGGGGAGCTGTTTTTT.

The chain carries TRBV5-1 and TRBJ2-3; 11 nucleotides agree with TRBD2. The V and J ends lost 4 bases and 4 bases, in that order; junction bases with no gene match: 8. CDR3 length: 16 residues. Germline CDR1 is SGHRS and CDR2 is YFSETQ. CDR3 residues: CASSSLAGGGSDTQYF. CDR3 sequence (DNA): TGCGCCAGCAGCAGCCTAGCGGGAGGAGGGTCAGATACGCAGTATTTT.

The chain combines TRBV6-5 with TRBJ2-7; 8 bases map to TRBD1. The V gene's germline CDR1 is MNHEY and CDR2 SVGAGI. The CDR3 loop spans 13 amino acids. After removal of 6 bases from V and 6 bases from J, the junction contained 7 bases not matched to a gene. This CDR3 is CASSPQGVSEQYF. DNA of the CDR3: TGTGCCAGCAGCCCACAGGGGGTAAGCGAGCAGTACTTC.